The entry that follows covers one TCR beta chain sequence. The antigen it recognizes is unknown. Sequence at one end of the junction differs from germline and may be a read error. This sample stems from a study of shared clonotypes between healthy human individuals (dated by TCRdb to 2018 to 2020). About the study as a whole: The cohort included a few men and a couple of women between 18 and 49 years of age. For each donor, CD4 naive and CD4 memory were each run on three plates, CD8 naive on two plates, and CD8 memory on one plate. To estimate repertoire size and how much clonotype sharing occurs between individuals, the study deeply sequenced the blood TCR repertoires of roughly 5 healthy adults. To increase sequencing depth and limit assay-specific biases, different laboratories used diverse techniques to prepare libraries and sequence TCR repertoires. Per donor, leukapheresis produced somewhere between about 0.94 and 9.5 billion PBMCs. What the authors observed across the whole study: Higher generation probabilities were observed for clonotypes shared by all four sorted-subset donors than for non-shared clonotypes. The small number of donors limited the genetic and exposure-history diversity represented. When several donors were compared, the shared fraction of clonotypes was roughly 5% for naive CD4, about 4% for naive CD8, 2.3% for memory CD4, and 0.35% to 0.5% for memory CD8. Pairwise subsampling led to the expectation that sequencing depth would affect the degree of clonotype sharing among donors. Larger estimated clonotype richness was generally found for naive subsets than for memory subsets. Rarefaction of sorted-subset datasets indicated incomplete sequencing despite the large sequencing depth. Only blood was sampled, and tissue TCR repertoires likely differ from those in blood.

Using the deep immunoSEQ assay, TCR CDR3 regions were amplified from genomic DNA by multiplex PCR. Extracted genomic DNA from each cell subset was distributed evenly across all wells of several immunoSEQ 96-well plates, and each plate was treated as a replicate. For sorted subsets, each replicate PCR was loaded with around 220 ng genomic DNA, equivalent to some 31,000 T cell genomes. The purified libraries were quantified using a Qubit 3.0 fluorometer, sized with a Bioanalyzer 2100, and then quantified again using the KAPA Library Quantification kit. Every immunoSEQ 96-well plate was sequenced on a separate single-read 150-cycle Illumina NextSeq 550 flow cell. As for the original processing: The immunoSEQ output contained only junctional sequences without quality scores, so filtering could not match that applied to full-length reads. To assign V/J genes and CDR3, sequences were annotated using PyIR, a Python wrapper for IgBLAST v1.9, with IMGT germline references. Reads with weak V/J assignments (E-value above 1e-6), missing CDR3, stop codons, out-of-frame junctions, or ambiguous translated residues were removed. V3J clonotypes were defined as sequences sharing the same inferred V gene, J gene, and CDR3 amino acid sequence. Percentage overlap between repertoires was calculated by dividing the number of shared unique clonotypes by the size of the smaller repertoire. Richness of each repertoire was evaluated using RTK rarefaction, the Chao1 estimator, and Recon v2.1 estimates of unobserved clonotypes. Generation probabilities for all TCRbeta clonotypes obtained by the gDNA method from a handful of donors were computed using OLGA. TCRdb took this table from immuneACCESS and kept in-frame rearrangements with V and J called. Such tables lack part of the clones; where checked against another copy, unresolved V genes explain under half of the gap, and the rest is unexplained. V and J calls plus clone size are reproduced from that table; the DNA served to infer D and trimming. The sample table holds a few million clones, of which 80% to 95% were seen once. Of the sample, 0.39% falls within the top ten clones.

CDR1 and CDR2 are read off the germline V gene as MNHNS and SASEGT. From its cysteine to its phenylalanine, the CDR3 spans 15 amino acids. Kept here is only the CDR3 DNA, which spans 45 bases and is read in frame from base 1. The donors were healthy, HIV-negative adults who had no recently reported acute infections or vaccinations. Every donor was a Caucasian adult living in Nashville, Tennessee, USA. CD4+ T cells were enriched by magnetic negative selection, after which naive cells were positively selected on CD45RA and the negative fraction was taken as the memory subset. Blood was obtained by leukapheresis, after which PBMCs were separated by Ficoll-Histopaque density gradient centrifugation and cryopreserved in liquid nitrogen vapor phase. Purity and quantity of every magnetically sorted T cell population were checked by analytical flow cytometry. Genomic DNA was isolated from each sorted fraction and quantified by UV absorbance on a Nanodrop 2000c.

Sequenced material: naive CD4+ T cells from PBMCs. What the cell subset or site label conveys for this sample: CD45RA+ positively selected. The V and J genes are TRBV6-1 and TRBJ2-7; there is no confident call for the D gene. The clonotype was recovered from a man aged 18 to 30 in good health. Some clones in this sample may be carry-over from other donors' samples. The nucleotide sequence is TGTGCCAGCAGTGAGTTTGAAGGTAAATCCGTGTCAAGTAAGTTC. This codes for CASSEFEGKSVSSKF.